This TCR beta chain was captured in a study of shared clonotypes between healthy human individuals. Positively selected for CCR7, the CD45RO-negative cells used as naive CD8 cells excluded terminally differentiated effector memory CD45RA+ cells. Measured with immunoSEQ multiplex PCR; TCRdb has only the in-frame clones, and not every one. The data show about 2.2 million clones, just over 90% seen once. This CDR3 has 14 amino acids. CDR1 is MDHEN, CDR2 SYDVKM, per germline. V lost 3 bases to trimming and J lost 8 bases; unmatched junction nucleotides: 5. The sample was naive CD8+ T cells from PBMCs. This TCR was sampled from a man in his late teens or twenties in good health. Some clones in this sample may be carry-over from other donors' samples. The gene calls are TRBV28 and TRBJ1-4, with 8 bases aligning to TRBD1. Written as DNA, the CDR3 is TGTGCCAGCAGTTTCGGACAGGGATGGGAAAAACTGTTTTTT. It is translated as CASSFGQGWEKLFF.